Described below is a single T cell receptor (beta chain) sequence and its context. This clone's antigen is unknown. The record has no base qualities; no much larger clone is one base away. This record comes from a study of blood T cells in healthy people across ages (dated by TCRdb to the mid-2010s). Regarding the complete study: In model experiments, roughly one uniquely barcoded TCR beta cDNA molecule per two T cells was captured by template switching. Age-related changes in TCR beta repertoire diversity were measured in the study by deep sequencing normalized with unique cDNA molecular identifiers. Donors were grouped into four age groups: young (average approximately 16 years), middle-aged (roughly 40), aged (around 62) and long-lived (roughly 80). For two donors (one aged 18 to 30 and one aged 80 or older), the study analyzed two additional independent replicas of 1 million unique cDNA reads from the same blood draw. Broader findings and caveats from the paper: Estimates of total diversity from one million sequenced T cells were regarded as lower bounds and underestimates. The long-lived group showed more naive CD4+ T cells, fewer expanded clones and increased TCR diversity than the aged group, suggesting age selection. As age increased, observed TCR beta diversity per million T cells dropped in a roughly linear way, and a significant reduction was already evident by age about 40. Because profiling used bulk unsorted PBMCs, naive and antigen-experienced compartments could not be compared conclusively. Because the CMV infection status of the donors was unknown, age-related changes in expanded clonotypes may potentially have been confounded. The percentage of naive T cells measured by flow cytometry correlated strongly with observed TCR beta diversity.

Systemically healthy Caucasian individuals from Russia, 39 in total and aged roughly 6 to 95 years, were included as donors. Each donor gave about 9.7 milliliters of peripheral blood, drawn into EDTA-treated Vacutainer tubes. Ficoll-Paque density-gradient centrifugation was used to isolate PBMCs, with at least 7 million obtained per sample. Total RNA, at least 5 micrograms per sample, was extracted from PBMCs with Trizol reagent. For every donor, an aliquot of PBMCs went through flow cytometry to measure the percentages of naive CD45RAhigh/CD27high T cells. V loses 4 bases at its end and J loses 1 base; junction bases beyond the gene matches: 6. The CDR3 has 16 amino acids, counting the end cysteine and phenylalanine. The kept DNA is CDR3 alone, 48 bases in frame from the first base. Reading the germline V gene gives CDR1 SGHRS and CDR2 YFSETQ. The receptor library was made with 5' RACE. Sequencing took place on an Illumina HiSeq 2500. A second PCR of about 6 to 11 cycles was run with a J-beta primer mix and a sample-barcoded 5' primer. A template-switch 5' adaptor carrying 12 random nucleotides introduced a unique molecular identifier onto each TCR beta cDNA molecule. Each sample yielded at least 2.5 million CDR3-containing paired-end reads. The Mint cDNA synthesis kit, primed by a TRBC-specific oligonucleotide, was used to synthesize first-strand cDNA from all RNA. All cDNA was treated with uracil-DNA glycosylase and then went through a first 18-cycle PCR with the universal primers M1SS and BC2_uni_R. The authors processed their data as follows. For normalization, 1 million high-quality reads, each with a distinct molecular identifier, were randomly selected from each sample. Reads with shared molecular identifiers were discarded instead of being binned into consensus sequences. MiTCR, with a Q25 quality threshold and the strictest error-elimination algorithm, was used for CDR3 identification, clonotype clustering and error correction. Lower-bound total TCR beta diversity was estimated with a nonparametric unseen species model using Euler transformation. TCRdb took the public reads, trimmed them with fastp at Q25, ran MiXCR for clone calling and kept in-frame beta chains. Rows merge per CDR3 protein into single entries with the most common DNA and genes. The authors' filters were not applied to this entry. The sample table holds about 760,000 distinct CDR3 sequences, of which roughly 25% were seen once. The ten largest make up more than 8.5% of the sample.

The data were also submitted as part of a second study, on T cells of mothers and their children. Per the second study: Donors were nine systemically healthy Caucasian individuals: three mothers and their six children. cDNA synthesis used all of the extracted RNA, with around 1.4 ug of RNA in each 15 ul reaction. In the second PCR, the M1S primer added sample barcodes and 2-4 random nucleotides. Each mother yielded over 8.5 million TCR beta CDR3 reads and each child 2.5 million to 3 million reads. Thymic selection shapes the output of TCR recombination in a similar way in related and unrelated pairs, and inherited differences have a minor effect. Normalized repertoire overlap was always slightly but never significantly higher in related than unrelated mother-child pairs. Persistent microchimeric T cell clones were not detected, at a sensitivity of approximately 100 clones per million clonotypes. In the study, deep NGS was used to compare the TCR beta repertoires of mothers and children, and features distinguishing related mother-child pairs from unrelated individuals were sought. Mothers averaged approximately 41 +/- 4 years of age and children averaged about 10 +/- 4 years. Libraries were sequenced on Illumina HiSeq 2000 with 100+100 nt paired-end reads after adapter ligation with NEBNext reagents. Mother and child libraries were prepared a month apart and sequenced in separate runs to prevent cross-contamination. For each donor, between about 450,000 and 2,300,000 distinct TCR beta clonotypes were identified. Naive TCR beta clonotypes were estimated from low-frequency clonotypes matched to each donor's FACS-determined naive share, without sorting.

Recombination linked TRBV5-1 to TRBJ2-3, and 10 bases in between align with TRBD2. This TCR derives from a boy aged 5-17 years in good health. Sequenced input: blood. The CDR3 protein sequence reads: CASSRIAGGRTDTQYF. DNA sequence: TGCGCCAGCAGCCGGATAGCGGGGGGACGCACAGATACGCAGTATTTT.